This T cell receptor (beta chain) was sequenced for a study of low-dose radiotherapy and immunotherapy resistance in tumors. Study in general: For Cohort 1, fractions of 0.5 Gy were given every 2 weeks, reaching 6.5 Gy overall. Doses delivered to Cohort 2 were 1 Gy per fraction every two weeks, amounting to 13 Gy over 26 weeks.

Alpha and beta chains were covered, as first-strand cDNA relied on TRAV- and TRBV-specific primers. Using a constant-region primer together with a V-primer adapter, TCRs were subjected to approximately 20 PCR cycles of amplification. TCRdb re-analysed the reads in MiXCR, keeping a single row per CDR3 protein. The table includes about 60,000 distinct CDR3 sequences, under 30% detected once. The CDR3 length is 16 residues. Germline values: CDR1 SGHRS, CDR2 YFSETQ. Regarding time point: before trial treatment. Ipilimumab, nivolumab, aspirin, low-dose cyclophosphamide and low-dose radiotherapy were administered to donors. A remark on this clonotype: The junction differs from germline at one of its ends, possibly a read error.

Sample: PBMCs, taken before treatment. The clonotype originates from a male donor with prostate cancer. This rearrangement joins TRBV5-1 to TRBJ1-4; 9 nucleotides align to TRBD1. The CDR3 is CASSWGTGRPNEKLFF. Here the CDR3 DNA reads TGTGCCAGCAGCTGGGGGACAGGGCGACCCAATGAAAAACTGTTTTTT. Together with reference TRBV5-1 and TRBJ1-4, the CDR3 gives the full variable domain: KAGVTQTPRYLIKTRGQQVTLSCSPISGHRSVSWYQQTPGQGLQFLFEYFSETQRNKGNFPGRFSGRQFSNSRSEMNVSTLELGDSALYLCASSWGTGRPNEKLFFGSGTQLSVL.